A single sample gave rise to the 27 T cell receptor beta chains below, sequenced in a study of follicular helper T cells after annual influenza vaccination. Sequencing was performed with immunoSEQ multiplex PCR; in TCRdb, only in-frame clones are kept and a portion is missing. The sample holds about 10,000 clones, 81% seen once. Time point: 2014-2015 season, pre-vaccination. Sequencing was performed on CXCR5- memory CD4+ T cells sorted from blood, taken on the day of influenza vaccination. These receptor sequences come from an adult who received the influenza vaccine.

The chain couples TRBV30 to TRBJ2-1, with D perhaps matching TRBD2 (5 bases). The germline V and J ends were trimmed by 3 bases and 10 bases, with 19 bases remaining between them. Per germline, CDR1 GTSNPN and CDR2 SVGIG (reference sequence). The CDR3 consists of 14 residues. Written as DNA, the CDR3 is TGTGCCTGGAGCTTCTCTCTAGCATCGGGAGAGCAGTTCTTC. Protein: CAWSFSLASGEQFF.

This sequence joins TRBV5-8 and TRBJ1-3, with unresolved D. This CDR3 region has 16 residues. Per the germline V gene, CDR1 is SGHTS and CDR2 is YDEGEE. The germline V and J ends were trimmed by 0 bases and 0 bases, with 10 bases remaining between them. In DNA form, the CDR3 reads TGTGCCAGCAGCTTGGGACGGAAAAACTCTGGAAACACCATATATTTT. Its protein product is CASSLGRKNSGNTIYF.

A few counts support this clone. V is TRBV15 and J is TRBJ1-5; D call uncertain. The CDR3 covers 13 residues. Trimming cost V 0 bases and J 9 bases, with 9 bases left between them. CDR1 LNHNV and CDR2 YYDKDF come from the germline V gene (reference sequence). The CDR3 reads CATSRDRGRPQHF. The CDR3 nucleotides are TGTGCCACCAGCAGAGATCGGGGTCGGCCCCAGCATTTT.

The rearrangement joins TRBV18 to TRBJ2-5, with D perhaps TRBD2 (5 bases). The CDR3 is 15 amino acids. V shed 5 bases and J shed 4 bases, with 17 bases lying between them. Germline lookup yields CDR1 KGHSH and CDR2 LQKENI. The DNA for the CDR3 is TGTGCCAGCTCATCCCGACCGGGGTTAGGAGAGACCCAGTACTTC. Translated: CASSSRPGLGETQYF.

The CDR3 here is CASSVALAEPTGELFF. Here the CDR3 DNA reads TGTGCCAGCAGCGTAGCACTAGCGGAGCCCACCGGGGAGCTGTTTTTT. The V and J genes are TRBV9 and TRBJ2-2; 8 positions match TRBD2. V was clipped by 0 bases and J by 4 bases; unmatched bases: 5. CDR1 is SGDLS, CDR2 YYNGEE, per germline. The CDR3 consists of 16 residues.

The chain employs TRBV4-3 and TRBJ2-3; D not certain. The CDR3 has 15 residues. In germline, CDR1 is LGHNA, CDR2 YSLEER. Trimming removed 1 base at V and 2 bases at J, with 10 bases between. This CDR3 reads CASSQGYSTTDTQYF. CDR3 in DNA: TGCGCCAGCAGCCAAGGATATTCGACCACAGATACGCAGTATTTT.

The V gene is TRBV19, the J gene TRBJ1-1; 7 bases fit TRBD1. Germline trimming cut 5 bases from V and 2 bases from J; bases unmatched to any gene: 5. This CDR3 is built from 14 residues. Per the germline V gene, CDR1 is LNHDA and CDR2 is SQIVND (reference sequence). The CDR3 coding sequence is TGTGCCAGTAGTTTCCAGGGGGGAAACACTGAAGCTTTCTTT. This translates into CASSFQGGNTEAFF.

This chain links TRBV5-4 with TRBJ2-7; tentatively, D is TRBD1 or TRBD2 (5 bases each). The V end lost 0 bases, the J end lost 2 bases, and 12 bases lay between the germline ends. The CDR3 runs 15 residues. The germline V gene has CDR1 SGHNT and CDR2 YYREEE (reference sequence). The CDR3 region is CASSLGLEGTYEQYF. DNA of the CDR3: TGTGCCAGCAGCTTGGGGCTAGAGGGGACCTACGAGCAGTACTTC.

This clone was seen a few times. Written as DNA, the CDR3 is TGTGCCAGCAGCTCCGGGACTAGCGGGGGGGCCAATGAGCAGTTCTTC. Amino acid sequence: CASSSGTSGGANEQFF. The chain combines TRBV11-3 with TRBJ2-1, with 16 nucleotides matching TRBD2. This CDR3 contains 16 residues. The germline V gene encodes CDR1 SGHNT and CDR2 YENEEA. Unmatched junction bases numbered 3, after V lost 4 bases and J lost 6 bases.

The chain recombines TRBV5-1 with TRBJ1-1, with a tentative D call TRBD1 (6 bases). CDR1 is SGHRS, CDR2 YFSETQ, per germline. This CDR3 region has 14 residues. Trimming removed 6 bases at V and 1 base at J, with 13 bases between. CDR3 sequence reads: CASKIQGRNTEAFF. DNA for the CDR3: TGCGCCAGCAAAATTCAGGGGCGGAACACTGAAGCTTTCTTT.

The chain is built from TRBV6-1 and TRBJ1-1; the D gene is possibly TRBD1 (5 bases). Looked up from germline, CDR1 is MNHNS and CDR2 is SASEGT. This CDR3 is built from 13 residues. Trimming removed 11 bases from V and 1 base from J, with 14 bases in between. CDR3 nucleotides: TGTGCCTCCCAAGGGGCAGCGAACACTGAAGCTTTCTTT. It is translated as CASQGAANTEAFF.

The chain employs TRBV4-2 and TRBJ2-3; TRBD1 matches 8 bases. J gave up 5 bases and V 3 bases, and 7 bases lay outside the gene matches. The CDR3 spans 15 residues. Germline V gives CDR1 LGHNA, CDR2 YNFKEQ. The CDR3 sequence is CASSHPGQGLDTQYF. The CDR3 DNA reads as TGTGCCAGCAGCCACCCCGGACAGGGTCTAGATACGCAGTATTTT.

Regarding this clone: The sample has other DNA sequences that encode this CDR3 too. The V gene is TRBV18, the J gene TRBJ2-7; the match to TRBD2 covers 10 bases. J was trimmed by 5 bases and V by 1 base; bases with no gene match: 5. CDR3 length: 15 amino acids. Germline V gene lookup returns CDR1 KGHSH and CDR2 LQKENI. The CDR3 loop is CASSPRSGREHEQYF. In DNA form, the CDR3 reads TGTGCCAGCTCACCACGAAGCGGGAGGGAGCACGAGCAGTACTTC.

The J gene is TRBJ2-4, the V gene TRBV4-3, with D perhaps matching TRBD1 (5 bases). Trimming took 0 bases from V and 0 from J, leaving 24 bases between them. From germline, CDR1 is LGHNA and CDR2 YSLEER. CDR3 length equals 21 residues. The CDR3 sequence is CASSQERPTEPSTLAKNIQYF. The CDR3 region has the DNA TGCGCCAGCAGCCAAGAGAGGCCGACAGAGCCAAGTACTCTAGCCAAAAACATTCAGTACTTC.

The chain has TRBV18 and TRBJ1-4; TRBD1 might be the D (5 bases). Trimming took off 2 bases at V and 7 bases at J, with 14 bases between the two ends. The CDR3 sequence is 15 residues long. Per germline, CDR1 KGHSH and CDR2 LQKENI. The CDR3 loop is CASSPFDEQVEKLFF. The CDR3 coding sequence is TGTGCCAGCTCACCATTTGACGAACAGGTTGAAAAACTGTTTTTT.

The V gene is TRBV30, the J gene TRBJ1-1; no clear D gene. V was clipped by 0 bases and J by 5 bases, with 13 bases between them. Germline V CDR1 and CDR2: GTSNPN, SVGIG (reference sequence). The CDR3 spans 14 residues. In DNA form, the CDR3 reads TGTGCCTGGAGTGTACAAGTCCGCAGGACTGAAGCTTTCTTT. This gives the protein CAWSVQVRRTEAFF.

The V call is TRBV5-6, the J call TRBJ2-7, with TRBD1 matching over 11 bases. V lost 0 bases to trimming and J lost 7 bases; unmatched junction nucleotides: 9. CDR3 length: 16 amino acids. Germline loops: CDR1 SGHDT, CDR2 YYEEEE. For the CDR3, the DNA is TGTGCCAGCAGCTTGGCGGGTGGACAGGGGGCGGGGGAGCAGTACTTC. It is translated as CASSLAGGQGAGEQYF.

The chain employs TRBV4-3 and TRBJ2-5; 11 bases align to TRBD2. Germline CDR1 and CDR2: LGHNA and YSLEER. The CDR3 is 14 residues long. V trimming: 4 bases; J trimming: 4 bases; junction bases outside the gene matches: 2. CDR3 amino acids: CASSLGTSGETQYF. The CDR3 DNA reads TGCGCCAGCAGCCTAGGGACTAGCGGAGAGACCCAGTACTTC.

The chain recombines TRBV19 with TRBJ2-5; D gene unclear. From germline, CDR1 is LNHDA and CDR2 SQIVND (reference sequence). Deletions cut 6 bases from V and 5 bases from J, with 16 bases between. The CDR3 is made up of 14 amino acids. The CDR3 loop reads CASSLSPRSETQYF. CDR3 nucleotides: TGTGCCAGTAGCCTAAGTCCCAGGTCGGAGACCCAGTACTTC.

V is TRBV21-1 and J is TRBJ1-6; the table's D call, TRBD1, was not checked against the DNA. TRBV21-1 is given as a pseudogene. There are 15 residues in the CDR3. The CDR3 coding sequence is TGTGCCAGCAGCAATCGGGGACAGGGAAATTCACCCCTCCACTTT. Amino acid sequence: CASSNRGQGNSPLHF.

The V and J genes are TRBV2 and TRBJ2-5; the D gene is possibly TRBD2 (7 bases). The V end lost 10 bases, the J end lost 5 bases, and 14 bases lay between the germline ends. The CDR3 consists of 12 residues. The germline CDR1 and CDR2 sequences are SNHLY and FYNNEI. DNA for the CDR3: TGTGCCACTGGGGGGGCATGGGAGACCCAGTACTTC. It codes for CATGGAWETQYF.

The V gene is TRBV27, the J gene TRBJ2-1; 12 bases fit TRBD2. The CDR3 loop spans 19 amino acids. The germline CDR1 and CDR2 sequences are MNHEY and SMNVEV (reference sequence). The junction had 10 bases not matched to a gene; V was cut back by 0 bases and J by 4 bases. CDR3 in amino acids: CASSLSFRLAGATYNEQFF. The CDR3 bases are TGTGCCAGCAGTTTATCCTTCCGACTAGCGGGAGCGACATACAATGAGCAGTTCTTC.

This CDR3 is CASSQDRGTDTQYF. The CDR3, as DNA: TGCGCCAGCAGCCAAGATCGCGGCACAGATACGCAGTATTTT. The chain links TRBV4-3 to TRBJ2-3; D call uncertain. This CDR3 is built from 14 residues. The V and J ends lost 0 bases and 1 base respectively, with 5 bases between them. Looked up from germline, CDR1 is LGHNA and CDR2 is YSLEER.

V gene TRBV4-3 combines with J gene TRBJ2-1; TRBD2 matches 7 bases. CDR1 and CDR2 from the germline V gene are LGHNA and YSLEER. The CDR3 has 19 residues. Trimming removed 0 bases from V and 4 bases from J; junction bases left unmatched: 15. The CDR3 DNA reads TGCGCCAGCAGCCAAGAGGGGCACGGGACTACCCAACTTTACAATGAGCAGTTCTTC. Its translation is CASSQEGHGTTQLYNEQFF.

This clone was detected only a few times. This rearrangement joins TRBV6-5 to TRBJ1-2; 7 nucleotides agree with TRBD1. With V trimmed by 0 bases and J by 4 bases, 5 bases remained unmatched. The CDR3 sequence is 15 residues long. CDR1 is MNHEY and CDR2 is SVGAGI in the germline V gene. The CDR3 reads CASSYSRAGGYGYTF. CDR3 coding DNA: TGTGCCAGCAGTTACTCGAGAGCAGGGGGCTATGGCTACACCTTC.

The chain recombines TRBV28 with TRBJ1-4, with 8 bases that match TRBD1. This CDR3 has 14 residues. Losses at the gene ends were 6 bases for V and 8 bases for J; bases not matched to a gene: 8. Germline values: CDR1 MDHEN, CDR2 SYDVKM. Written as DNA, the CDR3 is TGTGCCAGCAGCAAAACAGGGGGAGGCGAAAAACTGTTTTTT. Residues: CASSKTGGGEKLFF.

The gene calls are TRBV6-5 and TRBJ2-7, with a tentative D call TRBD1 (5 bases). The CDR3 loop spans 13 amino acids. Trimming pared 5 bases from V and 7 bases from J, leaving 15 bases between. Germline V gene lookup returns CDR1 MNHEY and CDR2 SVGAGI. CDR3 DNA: TGTGCCAGCAGTATTTCTAGGGGTGGAGAGCAGTACTTC. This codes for CASSISRGGEQYF.